The entry below gives a single T cell receptor beta chain sequence along with its context. One end of the junction is discordant with germline, which a read error may explain. The germline gives CDR1 SEHNR, CDR2 FQNEAQ (reference sequence). The CDR3 totals 14 residues. The PCR made use of 60 Vbeta and 13 Jbeta primers. Produced via immunoSEQ multiplex PCR; TCRdb's table is partial and in-frame only. The sample lists roughly 84,000 clones; around 73% were seen once. This record comes from a study of cytomegalovirus exposure and HLA in healthy donors. The sequence derives from a man aged 50-59 years in good health and CMV-seronegative. The rearrangement links TRBV7-9 to TRBJ2-7; D is unclear. The specimen sequenced was PBMCs. CDR3 in amino acids: CSSSDKTTSYEQYF. CDR3 DNA sequence: TGTTCCAGCAGTGATAAGACGACATCCTACGAGCAGTACTTC.